This TCR beta chain stems from a study of Ad26.COV2.S vaccination and SARS-CoV-2 variants. The assay was immunoSEQ multiplex PCR, and TCRdb's table has in-frame clones only and misses some. Counted here are 300,000 to 450,000 clones, 90% to 95% occurring once; the ten biggest clones make up around 4%. V was pared by 4 bases and J by 9 bases, with 16 bases between. The CDR3 spans 14 residues. Germline-derived CDR1 and CDR2 are KGHSH and LQKENI. General study results and limits: Measurements of TCR breadth and depth may have given underestimates of the total T cell responses. Non-spike TCR breadth was similar in vaccine and placebo recipients. People given the vaccine had a wider spike-specific TCR breadth than placebo recipients did.

Comments on this clone: Its antigen is not identified.

The sequences come from peripheral blood, collected after recovery from COVID-19. The rearrangement uses TRBV18 and TRBJ2-1; D is tentatively TRBD1 or TRBD2 (5 bases each). The TCR sequence derives from a human donor who had recovered from COVID-19. The CDR3 region is CASSLGPQRGEQFF. The CDR3 coding sequence is TGTGCCAGCTCACTCGGTCCACAGAGGGGTGAGCAGTTCTTC.